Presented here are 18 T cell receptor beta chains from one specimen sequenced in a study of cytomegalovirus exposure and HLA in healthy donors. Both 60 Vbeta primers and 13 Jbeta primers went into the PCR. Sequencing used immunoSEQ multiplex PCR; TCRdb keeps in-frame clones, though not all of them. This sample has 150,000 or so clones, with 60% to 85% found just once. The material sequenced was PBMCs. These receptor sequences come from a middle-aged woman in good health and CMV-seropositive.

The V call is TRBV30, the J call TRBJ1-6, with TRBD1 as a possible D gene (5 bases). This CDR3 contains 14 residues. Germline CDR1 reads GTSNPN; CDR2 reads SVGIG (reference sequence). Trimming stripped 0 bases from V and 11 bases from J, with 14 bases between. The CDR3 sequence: CAWSVWAQGPPLHF. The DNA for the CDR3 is TGTGCCTGGAGTGTATGGGCCCAGGGTCCACCCCTCCACTTT.

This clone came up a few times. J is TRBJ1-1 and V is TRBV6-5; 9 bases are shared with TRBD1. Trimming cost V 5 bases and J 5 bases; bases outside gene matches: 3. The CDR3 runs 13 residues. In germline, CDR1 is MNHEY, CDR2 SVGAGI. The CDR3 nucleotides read TGTGCCAGCAGTCTCGGACAGGGGACTGAAGCTTTCTTT. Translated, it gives CASSLGQGTEAFF.

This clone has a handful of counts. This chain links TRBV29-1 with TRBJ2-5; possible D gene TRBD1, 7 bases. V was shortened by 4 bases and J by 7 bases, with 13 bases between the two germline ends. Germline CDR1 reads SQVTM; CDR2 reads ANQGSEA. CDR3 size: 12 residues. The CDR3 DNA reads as TGCAGCGTTGCCCAGGGGGGTGGGACCCAGTACTTC. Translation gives CSVAQGGGTQYF.

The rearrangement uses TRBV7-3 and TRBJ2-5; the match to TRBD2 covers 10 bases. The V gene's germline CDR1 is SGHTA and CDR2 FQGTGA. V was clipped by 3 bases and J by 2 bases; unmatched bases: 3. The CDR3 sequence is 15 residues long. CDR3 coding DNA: TGTGCCAGCAGCTTTTTTAGCGGGGGGCAAGAGACCCAGTACTTC. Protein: CASSFFSGGQETQYF.

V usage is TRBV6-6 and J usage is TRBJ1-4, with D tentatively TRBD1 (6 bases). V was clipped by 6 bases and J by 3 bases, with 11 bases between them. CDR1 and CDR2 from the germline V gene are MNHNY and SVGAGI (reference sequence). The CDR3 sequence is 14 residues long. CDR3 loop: CASSRGQANEKLFF. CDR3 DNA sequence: TGTGCCAGCAGCCGGGGACAAGCTAATGAAAAACTGTTTTTT.

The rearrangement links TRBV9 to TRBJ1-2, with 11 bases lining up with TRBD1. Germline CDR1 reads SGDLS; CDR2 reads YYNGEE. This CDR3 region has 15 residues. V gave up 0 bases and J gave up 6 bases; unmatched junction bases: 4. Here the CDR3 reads CASSVAGQGAHGYTF. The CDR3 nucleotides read TGTGCCAGCAGCGTAGCTGGACAGGGGGCGCATGGCTACACCTTC.

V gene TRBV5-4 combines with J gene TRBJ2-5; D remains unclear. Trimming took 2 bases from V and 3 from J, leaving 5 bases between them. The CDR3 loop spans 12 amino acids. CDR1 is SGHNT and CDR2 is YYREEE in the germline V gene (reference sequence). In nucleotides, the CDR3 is TGTGCCAGCAGCTTACGGGAAGAGACCCAGTACTTC. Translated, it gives CASSLREETQYF.

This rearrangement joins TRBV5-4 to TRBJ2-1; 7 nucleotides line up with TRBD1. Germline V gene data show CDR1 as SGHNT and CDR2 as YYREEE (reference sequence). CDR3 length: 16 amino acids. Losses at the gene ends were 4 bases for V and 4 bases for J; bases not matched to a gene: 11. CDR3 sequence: CASSKTTGTVYNEQFF. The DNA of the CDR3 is TGTGCCAGCAGCAAAACAACCGGGACAGTATACAATGAGCAGTTCTTC.

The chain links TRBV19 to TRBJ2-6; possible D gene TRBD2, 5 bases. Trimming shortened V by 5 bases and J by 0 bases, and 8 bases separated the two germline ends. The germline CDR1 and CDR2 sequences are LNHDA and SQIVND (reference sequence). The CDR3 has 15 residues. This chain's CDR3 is CASSPRGSGANVLTF. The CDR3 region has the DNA TGTGCCAGTAGTCCTCGGGGCTCTGGGGCCAACGTCCTGACTTTC.

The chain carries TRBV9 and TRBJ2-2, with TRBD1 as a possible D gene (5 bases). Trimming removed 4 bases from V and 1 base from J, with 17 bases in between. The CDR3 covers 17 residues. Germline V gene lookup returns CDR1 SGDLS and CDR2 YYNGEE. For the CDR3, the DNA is TGTGCCAGCAGCACCCCCCCTGGGCAGGGGAACACCGGGGAGCTGTTTTTT. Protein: CASSTPPGQGNTGELFF.

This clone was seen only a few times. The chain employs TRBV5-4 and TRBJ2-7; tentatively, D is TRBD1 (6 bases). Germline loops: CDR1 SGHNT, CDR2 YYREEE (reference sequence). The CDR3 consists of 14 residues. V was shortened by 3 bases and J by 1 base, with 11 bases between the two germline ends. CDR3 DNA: TGTGCCAGCAGCTGGACAGCATATTCCTACGAGCAGTACTTC. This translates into CASSWTAYSYEQYF.

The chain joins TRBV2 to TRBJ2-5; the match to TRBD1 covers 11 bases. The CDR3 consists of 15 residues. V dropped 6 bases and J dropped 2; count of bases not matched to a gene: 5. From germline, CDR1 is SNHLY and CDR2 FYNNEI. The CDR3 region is CASRGQGGRQETQYF. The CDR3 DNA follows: TGTGCCAGCAGGGGACAGGGGGGTCGACAAGAGACCCAGTACTTC.

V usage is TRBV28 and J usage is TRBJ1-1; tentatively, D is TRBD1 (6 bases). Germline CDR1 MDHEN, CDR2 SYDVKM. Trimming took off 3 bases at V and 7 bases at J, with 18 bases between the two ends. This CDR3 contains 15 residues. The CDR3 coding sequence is TGTGCCAGCAGTTTCGGGGGGGGCCTTCAGGGTGAAGCTTTCTTT. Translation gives CASSFGGGLQGEAFF.

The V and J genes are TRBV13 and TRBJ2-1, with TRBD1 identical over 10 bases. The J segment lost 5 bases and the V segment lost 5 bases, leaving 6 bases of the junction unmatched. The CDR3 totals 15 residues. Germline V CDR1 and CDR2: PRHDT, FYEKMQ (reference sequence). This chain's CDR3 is CASSTTGQGNNEQFF. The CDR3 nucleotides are TGTGCCAGCAGCACCACGGGACAGGGGAACAATGAGCAGTTCTTC.

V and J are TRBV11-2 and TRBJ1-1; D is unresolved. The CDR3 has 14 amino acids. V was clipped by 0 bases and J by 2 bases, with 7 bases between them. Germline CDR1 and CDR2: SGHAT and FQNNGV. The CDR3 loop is CASSLEGSNTEAFF. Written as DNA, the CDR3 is TGTGCCAGCAGCTTAGAGGGGAGTAACACTGAAGCTTTCTTT.

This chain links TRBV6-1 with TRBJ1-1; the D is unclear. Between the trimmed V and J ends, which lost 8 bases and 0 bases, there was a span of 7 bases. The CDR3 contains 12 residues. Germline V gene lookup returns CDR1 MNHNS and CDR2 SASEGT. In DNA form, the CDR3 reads TGTGCCAGCGTAGTCATGAACACTGAAGCTTTCTTT. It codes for CASVVMNTEAFF.

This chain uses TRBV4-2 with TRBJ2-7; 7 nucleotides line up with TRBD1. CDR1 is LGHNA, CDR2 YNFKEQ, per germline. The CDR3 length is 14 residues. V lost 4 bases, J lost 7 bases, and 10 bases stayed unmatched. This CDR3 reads CASSRDQQGKEQYF. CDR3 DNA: TGTGCCAGCAGCCGGGATCAACAGGGGAAAGAGCAGTACTTC.

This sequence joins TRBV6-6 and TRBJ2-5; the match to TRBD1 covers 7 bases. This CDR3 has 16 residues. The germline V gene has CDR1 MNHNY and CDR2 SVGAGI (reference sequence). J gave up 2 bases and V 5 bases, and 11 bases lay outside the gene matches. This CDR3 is CASSQPPGTAQETQYF. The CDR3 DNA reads TGTGCCAGCAGTCAACCCCCAGGGACAGCACAAGAGACCCAGTACTTC.